This TCR beta chain stems from a study of T cells in Graves' hyperthyroidism and ophthalmopathy. Overall study context: Peripheral blood was secured at the point of initial diagnosis, before any treatment.

Findings and limits, study-wide: In blood, most of the thyroid clonotypes expanded above 0.001 were also present.

The TCR beta CDR3 regions underwent amplification using RNA transcripts as the source. Using the HTBI primer set, a first-round RT-PCR was run on the TCR CDR3. TCRdb recomputed calls from the multiplex PCR reads with MiXCR, one row per CDR3 protein. The sample carries a few hundred thousand distinct CDR3 sequences, around 20% recorded once. Many counts were recorded for this clonotype. The target antigen is unknown. The CDR3 is made up of 12 amino acids. The germline V and J ends were trimmed by 5 bases and 8 bases, with 12 bases remaining between them. Germline V lookup: CDR1 SEHNR, CDR2 FQNEAQ (reference sequence). PBMCs came from 9 to 10 ml fresh peripheral blood.

The chain joins TRBV7-9 to TRBJ1-2; D may be TRBD1 (5 bases). The clonotype was recovered from a man between 18 and 35 years old with Graves' hyperthyroidism. Sequencing used blood. The CDR3 DNA follows: TGTGCCAGCAGCGAGGGACTCGGGGGCTACACCTTC. Amino acid sequence: CASSEGLGGYTF.